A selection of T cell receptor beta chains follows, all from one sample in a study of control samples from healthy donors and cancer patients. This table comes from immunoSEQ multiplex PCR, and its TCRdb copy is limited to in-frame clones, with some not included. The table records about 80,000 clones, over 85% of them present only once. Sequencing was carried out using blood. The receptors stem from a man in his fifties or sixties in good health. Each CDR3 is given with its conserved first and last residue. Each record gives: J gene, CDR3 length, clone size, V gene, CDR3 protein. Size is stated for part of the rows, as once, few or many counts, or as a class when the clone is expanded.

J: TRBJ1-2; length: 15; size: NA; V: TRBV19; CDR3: CASSSNSGGDYGYTF
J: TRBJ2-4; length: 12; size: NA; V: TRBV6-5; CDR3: CASRSDGNIQYF
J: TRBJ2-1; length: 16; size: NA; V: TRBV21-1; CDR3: CASSNPGSASYNEQFF
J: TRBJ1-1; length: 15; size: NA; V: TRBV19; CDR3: CASSIAWDINTEAFF
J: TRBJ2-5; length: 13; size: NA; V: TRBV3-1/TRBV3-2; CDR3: CASSQEYQETQYF
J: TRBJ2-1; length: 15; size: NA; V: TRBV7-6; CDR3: CASSYSGGGPNEQFF
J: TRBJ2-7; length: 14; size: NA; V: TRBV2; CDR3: CASSEIRGRGEQYF
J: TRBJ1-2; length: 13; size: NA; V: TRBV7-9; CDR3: CASSLSDSYGYTF
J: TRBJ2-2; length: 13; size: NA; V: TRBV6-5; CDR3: CASSYSPTGELFF
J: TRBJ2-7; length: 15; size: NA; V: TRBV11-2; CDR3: CASSLTSGPSYEQYF
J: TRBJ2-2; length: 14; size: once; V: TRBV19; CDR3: CASSIGSNTGELFF
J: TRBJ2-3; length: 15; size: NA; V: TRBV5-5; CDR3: CASSLPSGGTDTQYF
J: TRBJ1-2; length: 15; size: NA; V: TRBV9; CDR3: CASSVTPSPKDGYTF
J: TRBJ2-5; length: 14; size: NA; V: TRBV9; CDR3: CASSLTGAGRTQYF
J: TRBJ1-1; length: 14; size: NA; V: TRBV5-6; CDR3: CASSLAPAGTEAFF
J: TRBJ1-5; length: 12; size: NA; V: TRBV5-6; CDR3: CASSLGNQPQHF
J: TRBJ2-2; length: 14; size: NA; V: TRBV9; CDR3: CASRTGYTTGELFF
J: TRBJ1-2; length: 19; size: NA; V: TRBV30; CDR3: CAWSHRTGRPTSINYGYTF
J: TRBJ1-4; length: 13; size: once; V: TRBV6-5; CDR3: CASSGNTNEKLFF
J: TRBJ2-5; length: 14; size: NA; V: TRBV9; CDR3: CASSPRIGQETQYF
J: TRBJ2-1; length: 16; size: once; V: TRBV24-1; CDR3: CATSDSDRGPGNEQFF
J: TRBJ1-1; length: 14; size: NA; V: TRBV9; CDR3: CASSPRDSTSEAFF
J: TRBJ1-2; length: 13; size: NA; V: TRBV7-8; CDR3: CASSFGQESGYTF
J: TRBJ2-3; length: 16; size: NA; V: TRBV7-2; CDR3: CASSLGSGAVTDTQYF
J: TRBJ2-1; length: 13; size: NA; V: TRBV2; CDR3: CASMGDAYNEQFF
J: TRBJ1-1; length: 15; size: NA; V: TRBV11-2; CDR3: CASSRTDSPVTEAFF
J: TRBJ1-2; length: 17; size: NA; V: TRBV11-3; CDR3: CASSANSGHWTNYGYTF
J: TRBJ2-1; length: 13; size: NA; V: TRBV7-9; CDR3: CASSSLPGNEQFF
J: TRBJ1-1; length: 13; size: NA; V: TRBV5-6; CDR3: CASSLVSNTEAFF
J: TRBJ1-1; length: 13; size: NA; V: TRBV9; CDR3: CASSVDRNTEAFF
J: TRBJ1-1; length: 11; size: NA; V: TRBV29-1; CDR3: CSVRPHTEAFF
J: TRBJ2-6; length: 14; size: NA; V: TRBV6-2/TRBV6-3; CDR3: CASSFLSGANVLTF
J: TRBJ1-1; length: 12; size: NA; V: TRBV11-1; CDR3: CASSLDRVTAFF
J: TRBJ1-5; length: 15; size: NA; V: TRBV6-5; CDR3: CASSLTGVSNQPQHF
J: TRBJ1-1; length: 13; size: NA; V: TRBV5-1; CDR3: CASSPDSNTEAFF
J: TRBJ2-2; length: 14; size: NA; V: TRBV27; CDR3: CASSFTQGSGELFF
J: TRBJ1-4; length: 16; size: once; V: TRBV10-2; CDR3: CATAALTGGENEKLFF
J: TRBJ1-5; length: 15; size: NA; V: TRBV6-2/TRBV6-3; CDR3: CASSYLTGPTQPQHF
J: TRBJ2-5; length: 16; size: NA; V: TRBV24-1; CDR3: CATSLDFSGGQETQYF
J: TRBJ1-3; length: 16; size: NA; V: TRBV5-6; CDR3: CASSLYGAIIGNTIYF
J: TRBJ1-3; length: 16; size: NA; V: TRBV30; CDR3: CAWSVGGLISGNTIYF